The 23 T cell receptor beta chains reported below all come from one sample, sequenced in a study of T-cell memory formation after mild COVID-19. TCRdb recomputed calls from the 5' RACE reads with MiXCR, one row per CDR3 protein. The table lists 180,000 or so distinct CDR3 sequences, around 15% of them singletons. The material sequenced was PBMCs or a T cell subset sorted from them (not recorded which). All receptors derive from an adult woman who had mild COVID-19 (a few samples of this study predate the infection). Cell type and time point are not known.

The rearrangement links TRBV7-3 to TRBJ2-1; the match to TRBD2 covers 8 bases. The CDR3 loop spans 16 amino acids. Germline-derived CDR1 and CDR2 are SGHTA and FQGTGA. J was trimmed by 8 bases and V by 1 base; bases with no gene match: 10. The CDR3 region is CASSLNGAGAVDEQFF. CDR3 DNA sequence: TGTGCCAGCAGCTTAAATGGAGCGGGAGCGGTGGATGAGCAGTTCTTC.

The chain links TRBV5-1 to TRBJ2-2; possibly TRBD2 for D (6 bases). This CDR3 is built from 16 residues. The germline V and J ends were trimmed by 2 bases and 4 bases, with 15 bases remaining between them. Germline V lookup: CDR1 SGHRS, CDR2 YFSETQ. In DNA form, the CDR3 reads TGCGCCAGCAGCTTTGCCAGCGGGTTAACCACCGGGGAGCTGTTTTTT. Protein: CASSFASGLTTGELFF.

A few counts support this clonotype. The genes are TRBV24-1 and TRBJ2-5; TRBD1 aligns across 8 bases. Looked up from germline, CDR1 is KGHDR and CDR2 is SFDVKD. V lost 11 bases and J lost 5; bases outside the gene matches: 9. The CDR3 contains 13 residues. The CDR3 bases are TGTGCCATTTCTCAGGGGGCTGTCGAGACCCAGTACTTC. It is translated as CAISQGAVETQYF.

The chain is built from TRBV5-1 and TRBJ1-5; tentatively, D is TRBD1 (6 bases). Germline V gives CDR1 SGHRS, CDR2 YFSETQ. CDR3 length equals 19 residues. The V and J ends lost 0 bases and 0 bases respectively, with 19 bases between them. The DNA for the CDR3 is TGCGCCAGCAGCTTGGAAAGGGGTAAGGACAGCCATAGCAATCAGCCCCAGCATTTT. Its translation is CASSLERGKDSHSNQPQHF.

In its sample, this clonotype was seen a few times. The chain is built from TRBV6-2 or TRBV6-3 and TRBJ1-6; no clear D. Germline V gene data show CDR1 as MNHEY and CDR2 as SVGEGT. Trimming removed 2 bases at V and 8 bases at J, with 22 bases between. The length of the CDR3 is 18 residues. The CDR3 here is CASSYAEGRTLRDSPLHF. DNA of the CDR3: TGTGCCAGCAGTTACGCGGAGGGCAGGACGTTGAGGGATTCACCCCTCCACTTT.

CDR3 amino acids: CASTPWTGGVDSKNIQYF. In nucleotides, the CDR3 is TGTGCCAGTACACCTTGGACAGGGGGAGTGGATTCCAAAAACATTCAGTACTTC. The genes are TRBV19 and TRBJ2-4; 10 bases are shared with TRBD1. The CDR3 loop spans 18 amino acids. Germline V gene lookup returns CDR1 LNHDA and CDR2 SQIVND (reference sequence). Losses at the gene ends were 7 bases for V and 2 bases for J; bases not matched to a gene: 14.

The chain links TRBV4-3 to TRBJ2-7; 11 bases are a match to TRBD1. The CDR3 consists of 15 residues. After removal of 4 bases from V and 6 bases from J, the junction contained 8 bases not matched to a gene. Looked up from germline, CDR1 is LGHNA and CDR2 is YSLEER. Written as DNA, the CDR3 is TGCGCCAGCAGCCCCACCCCCGGGACAGGGGGCGAGCAGTACTTC. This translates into CASSPTPGTGGEQYF.

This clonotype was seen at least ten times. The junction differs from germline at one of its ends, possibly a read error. CDR3 nucleotides: TGTGCTAGCAGCACCCCCCATGAGCAGTTCTTC. This codes for CASSTPHEQFF. The chain couples TRBV7-7 to TRBJ2-1, with D unclear. CDR1 SSHAT and CDR2 FNYEAQ come from the germline V gene (reference sequence). The CDR3 has 11 amino acids.

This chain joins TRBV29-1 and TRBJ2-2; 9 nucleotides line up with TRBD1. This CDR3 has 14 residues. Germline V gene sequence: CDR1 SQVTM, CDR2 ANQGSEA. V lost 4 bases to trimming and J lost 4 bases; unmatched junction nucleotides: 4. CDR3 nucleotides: TGCAGCGTTGGGGACAGGGCGGGCACCGGGGAGCTGTTTTTT. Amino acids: CSVGDRAGTGELFF.

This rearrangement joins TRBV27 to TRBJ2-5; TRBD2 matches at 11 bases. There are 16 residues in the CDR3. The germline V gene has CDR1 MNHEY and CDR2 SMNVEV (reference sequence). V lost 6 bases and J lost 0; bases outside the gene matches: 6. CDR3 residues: CASRDGTSGNQETQYF. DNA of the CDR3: TGTGCCAGCAGAGACGGGACTAGCGGAAACCAAGAGACCCAGTACTTC.

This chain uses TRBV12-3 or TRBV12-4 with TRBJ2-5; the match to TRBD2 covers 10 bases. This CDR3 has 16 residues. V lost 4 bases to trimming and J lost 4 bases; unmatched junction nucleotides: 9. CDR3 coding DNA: TGTGCCAGCAGTTCAGTACTACTAGCGGGAAGAGAGACCCAGTACTTC. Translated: CASSSVLLAGRETQYF.

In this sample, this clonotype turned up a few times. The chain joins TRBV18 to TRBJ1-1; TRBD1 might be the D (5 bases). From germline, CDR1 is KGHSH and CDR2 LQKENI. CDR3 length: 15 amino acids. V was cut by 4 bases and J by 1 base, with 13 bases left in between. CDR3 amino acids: CASSLLSGGNTEAFF. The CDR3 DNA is TGTGCCAGCTCACTCCTATCCGGGGGGAACACTGAAGCTTTCTTT.

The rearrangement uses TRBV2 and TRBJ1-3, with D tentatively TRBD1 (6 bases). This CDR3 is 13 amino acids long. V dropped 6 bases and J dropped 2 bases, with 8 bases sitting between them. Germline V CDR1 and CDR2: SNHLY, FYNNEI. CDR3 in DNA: TGTGCCAGCAGACAGGGTGCTGGAAACACCATATATTTT. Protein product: CASRQGAGNTIYF.

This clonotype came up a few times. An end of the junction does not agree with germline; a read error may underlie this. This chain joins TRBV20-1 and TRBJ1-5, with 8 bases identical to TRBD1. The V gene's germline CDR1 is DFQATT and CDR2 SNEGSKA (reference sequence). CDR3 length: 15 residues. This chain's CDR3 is CSARGPGQGNQPQHF. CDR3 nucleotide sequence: TGCAGTGCAAGAGGTCCGGGACAGGGCAATCAGCCCCAGCATTTT.

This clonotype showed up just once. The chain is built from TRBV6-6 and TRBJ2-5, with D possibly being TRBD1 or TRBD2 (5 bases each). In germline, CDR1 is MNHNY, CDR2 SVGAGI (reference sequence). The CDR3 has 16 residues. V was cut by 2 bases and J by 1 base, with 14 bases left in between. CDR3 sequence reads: CASSYPRGGLQETQYF. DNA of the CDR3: TGTGCCAGCAGTTACCCACGGGGCGGCCTCCAAGAGACCCAGTACTTC.

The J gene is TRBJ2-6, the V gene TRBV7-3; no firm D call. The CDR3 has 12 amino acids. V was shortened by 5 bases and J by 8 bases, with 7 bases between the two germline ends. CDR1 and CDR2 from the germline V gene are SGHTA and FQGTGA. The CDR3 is CASSPSPNVLTF. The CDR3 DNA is TGTGCCAGCAGCCCAAGTCCCAACGTCCTGACTTTC. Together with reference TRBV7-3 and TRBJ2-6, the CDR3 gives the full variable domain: GAGVSQTPSNKVTEKGKYVELRCDPISGHTALYWYRQSLGQGPEFLIYFQGTGAADDSGLPNDRFFAVRPEGSVSTLKIQRTERGDSAVYLCASSPSPNVLTFGAGSRLTVL.

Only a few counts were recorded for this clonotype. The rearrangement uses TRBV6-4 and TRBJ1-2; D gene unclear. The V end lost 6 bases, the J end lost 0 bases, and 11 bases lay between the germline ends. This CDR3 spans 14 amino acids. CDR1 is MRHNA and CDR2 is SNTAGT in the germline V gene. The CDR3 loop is CASSQDWTNYGYTF. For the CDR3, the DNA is TGTGCCAGCAGCCAGGACTGGACTAACTATGGCTACACCTTC.

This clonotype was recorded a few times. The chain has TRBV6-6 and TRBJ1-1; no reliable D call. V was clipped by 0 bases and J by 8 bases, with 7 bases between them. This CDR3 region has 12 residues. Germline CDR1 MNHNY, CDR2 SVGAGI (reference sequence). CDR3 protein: CASSYSNQEAFF. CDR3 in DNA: TGTGCCAGCAGTTACTCGAACCAGGAAGCTTTCTTT.

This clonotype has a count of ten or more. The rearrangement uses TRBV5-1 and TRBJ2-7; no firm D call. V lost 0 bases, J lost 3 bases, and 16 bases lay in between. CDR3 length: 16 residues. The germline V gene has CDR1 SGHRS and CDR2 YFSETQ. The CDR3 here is CASSLGVELPHYEQYF. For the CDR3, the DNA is TGCGCCAGCAGCTTGGGGGTTGAACTTCCCCACTACGAGCAGTACTTC.

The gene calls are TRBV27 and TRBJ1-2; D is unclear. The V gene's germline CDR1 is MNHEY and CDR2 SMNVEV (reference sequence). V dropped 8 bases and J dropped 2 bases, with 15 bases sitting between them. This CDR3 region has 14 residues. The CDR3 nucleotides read TGTGCCAGCGGCTACAGCGAGTCCAACTATGGCTACACCTTC. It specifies CASGYSESNYGYTF.

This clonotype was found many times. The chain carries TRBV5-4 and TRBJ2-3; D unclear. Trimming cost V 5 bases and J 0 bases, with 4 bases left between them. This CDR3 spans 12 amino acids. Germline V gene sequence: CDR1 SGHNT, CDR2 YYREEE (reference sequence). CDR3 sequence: CASSTSTDTQYF. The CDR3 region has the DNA TGTGCCAGCAGTACTAGCACAGATACGCAGTATTTT. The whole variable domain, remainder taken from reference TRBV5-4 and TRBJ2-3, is ETGVTQSPTHLIKTRGQQVTLRCSSQSGHNTVSWYQQALGQGPQFIFQYYREEENGRGNFPPRFSGLQFPNYSSELNVNALELDDSALYLCASSTSTDTQYFGPGTRLTVL.

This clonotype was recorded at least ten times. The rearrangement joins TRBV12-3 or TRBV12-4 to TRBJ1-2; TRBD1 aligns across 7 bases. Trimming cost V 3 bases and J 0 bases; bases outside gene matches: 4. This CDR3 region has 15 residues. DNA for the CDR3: TGTGCCAGCAGTTTCGGGACAGTTGCTAACTATGGCTACACCTTC. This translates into CASSFGTVANYGYTF.

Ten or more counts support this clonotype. The CDR3 region is CSARGRLAGPDTQYF. In DNA form, the CDR3 reads TGCAGTGCCCGAGGGCGACTAGCGGGGCCGGATACGCAGTATTTT. This chain links TRBV20-1 with TRBJ2-3, with 11 bases fitting TRBD2. The length of the CDR3 is 15 residues. The V gene end was trimmed by 6 bases and the J gene end by 6 bases; junction bases not matched to a gene: 11. From germline, CDR1 is DFQATT and CDR2 SNEGSKA (reference sequence).